This T cell receptor (beta chain) stems from a study of CD8+ T cells in alopecia areata. The table lists this clone with many counts. Its antigen remains unknown. Overall study findings and caveats: Treatment with tofacitinib significantly lowered scalp clonality and reduced expanded CD8+ clones among the top 100.

The treatment is: oral pan-JAK inhibitor, 5-10 mg twice daily. Extracted from the samples, RNA was reverse transcribed into cDNA to serve as the sequencing template. Some clones are missing from TCRdb's copy, which holds only in-frame ones; the method was immunoSEQ multiplex PCR. This table has more than 110,000 clones, 54% appearing once. The CDR3 is 15 amino acids. Germline V CDR1 and CDR2: SGHVS, FQNEAQ. Trimming took 5 bases from V and 3 from J, leaving 17 bases between them. Sequencing was performed on CD8+ T cells sorted from blood, taken at week 4, from a patient treated with tofacitinib. The chain links TRBV7-8 to TRBJ2-7; possible D gene TRBD1, 7 bases. This TCR derives from a human donor with alopecia areata. CDR3 amino acids: CASSGGGSGYYEQYF. DNA of the CDR3: TGTGCCAGCAGCGGAGGGGGCTCCGGATACTACGAGCAGTACTTC.